This T cell receptor beta chain came from a study of neurological immune-mediated disorders (dated by TCRdb to between 2017 and 2020). The study in broad terms: Among the approximately 34 multiple sclerosis patients, some 31 had relapsing-remitting MS and 3 had secondary progressive MS. Longitudinal samples, technical triplicates and paired sorted CD4+ and CD8+ T-cell subsets, alongside PBMC samples, were included among the 90 to 130 TCR-beta libraries. The cohort included approximately 70 subjects: about 14 with HAM/TSP, around 35 with multiple sclerosis, and 20 or so healthy controls. Peripheral blood TCR-beta repertoires from HTLV-I-associated myelopathy (HAM/TSP) patients, multiple sclerosis patients and healthy controls were compared by UMI-based sequencing. Points the paper makes about the study in general: TCR clonal expansion was greatest in HAM/TSP patients and smallest in MS patients, who ranked below even healthy controls. Expanded clones from different subjects shared no identical CDR3 amino acid sequences, which suggests that TCR-beta repertoires were private in all groups. Phylogenetic analysis grouped repertoires from 18 of 34 MS patients into a cluster of related CDR3 sequences, suggesting a possible repertoire-level signature. The MS cluster was not associated with any clinical or MRI features, and the authors stated that larger cohorts are needed.

Spanning cysteine to phenylalanine, the CDR3 consists of 16 amino acids. Only CDR3 DNA remains: 48 bases, in frame from the first base. CDR1 and CDR2 (SGHRS, YFSETQ) derive from the germline V gene. V is pared back by 4 bases and J by 3 bases, with 16 bases lying between the germline termini. cDNA synthesis used template-switch 5'RACE with a primer carrying a 10-nucleotide random unique molecular identifier tagging each TCR transcript. Every sequencing run covered 15-18 subjects and yielded more than 180 million TCR-beta sequences. The RNeasy kit was used for extraction of total RNA. The KAPA Real-time Library Amplification kit was used to amplify TCR-beta VDJ regions with primers targeting the TCR constant region and the 5'RACE anchor. A first PCR added sample indexes and Illumina adaptors, and a second PCR then raised library yield. The roughly 650 bp TCR product was size-selected on a 2% E-gel SizeSelection system after Ampure bead purification. Before pooling, library quality was checked on a Bioanalyzer, concentration was measured with Qubit, and libraries were quantified with the Kapa Library Quantification kit. An Illumina HiSeq 2500 was used to sequence the libraries paired-end at 2 x 150 bp. To increase sequence diversity, about 24-32% phiX was spiked into each library pool. The original pipeline was this. Quality-filtered reads were processed with the UMI-based MiGEC pipeline, which removed over 75% of raw TCR sequences during error correction. IMGT germline references were used for aligning VDJ genes, and each clonotype was defined as a unique CDR3 amino acid sequence together with its V-J genes. Clonal expansion, Shannon diversity and CDR3 relatedness (CalcPairwiseDistances, ClusterSamples) were evaluated with VDJtools, and phylogenetic trees were built with CLCbio workbench. Using coefficient-of-variation modelling across technical triplicates, the study counted a clone as expanded if it had at least 8 unique UMIs. TCRdb ran its own pipeline on the public reads, namely fastp trimming at Q25 and MiXCR clone calling, and kept in-frame beta chains. Every CDR3 protein is listed once, alongside the most common genes and DNA of its rows. The V and J calls and clone size are TCRdb's, not the authors'. In all, the sample holds about 52,000 distinct CDR3 sequences, and less than 4% of those were seen once. The ten largest clones add up to 5.5% to 7.5% of the sample.

Libraries from unsorted PBMCs were made from 2 million PBMCs kept in RNAlater at -80 degrees C until RNA extraction. Multiple sclerosis patients were enrolled in a US clinical protocol under which disease progression was evaluated by magnetic resonance imaging. Peripheral blood underwent Ficoll-Hypaque density gradient centrifugation to isolate PBMCs, which were then cryopreserved in liquid nitrogen. This clonotype showed up many times. Its antigen is not yet known. Base qualities were left out, and no much larger clone turns up one base away. Sequenced material: PBMCs. The sequence links TRBV5-1 to TRBJ2-2, with the D call perhaps TRBD1 or TRBD2, each one matching 5 bases. The receptor was derived from a man aged 60 to 75 with multiple sclerosis. The CDR3 reads CASSGRDPDDTGELFF. The DNA sequence reads TGCGCCAGCAGCGGTAGGGACCCAGACGACACCGGGGAGCTGTTTTTT.